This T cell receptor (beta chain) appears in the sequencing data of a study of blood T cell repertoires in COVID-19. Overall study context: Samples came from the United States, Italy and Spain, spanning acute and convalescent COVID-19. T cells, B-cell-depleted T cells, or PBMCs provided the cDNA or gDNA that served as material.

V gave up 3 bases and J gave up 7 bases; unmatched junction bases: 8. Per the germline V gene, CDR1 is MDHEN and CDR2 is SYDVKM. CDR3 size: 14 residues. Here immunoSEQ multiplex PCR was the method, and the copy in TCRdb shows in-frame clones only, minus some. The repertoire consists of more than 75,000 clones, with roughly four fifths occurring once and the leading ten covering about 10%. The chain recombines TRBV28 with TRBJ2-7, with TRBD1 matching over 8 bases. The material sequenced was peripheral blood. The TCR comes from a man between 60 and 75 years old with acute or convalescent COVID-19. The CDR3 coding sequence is TGTGCCAGCAGTTTTAGTACAGGGGGACGGGAGCAGTACTTC. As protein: CASSFSTGGREQYF.